Shown below are 5 T cell receptor beta chains from a single sample sequenced in a study of vaccination and CD4 T cells after COVID-19. Once obtained from cultured CD4+ T cells, the DNA was sequenced using the Oncomine TCR Beta short-read assay. TCRdb re-called the PCR reads through MiXCR, storing one row per CDR3 protein. The repertoire holds under 25,000 distinct CDR3 sequences, with 60% to 85% as singletons. These receptors are not linked to any known antigen. As for treatment: roughly 11-day PBMC culture with coronavirus spike peptide pools or control peptides (ViraFEST assay). Sequences were derived from CD4+ T cells from blood, cultured in vitro, sampled after SARS-CoV-2 vaccination. The receptors were sampled from a human donor who received a COVID-19 vaccine.

In its sample, this clonotype was seen a few times. The rearrangement uses TRBV30 and TRBJ2-7, with D uncertain. The CDR3 contains 16 residues. Trimming removed 3 bases at V and 0 bases at J, with 18 bases between. Per the germline V gene, CDR1 is GTSNPN and CDR2 is SVGIG (reference sequence). This CDR3 is CAWSKKQQTSSYEQYF. For the CDR3, the DNA is TGTGCCTGGAGCAAAAAACAACAAACGAGCTCCTACGAGCAGTACTTC.

V usage is TRBV19 and J usage is TRBJ1-5; D unresolved. Germline V gives CDR1 LNHDA, CDR2 SQIVND (reference sequence). Between the trimmed V and J ends, which lost 5 bases and 2 bases, there was a span of 13 bases. This CDR3 has 15 residues. CDR3 DNA sequence: TGTGCCAGTAGTCGAGGTCGGTCAGGCAATCAGCCCCAGCATTTT. Translation gives CASSRGRSGNQPQHF.

This rearrangement joins TRBV20-1 to TRBJ2-3; perhaps TRBD1 as D (6 bases). Germline loops: CDR1 DFQATT, CDR2 SNEGSKA (reference sequence). V lost 0 bases to trimming and J lost 1 base, with 11 bases between them. The CDR3 is 15 residues long. The CDR3 protein is CSARDTGLGTDTQYF. The CDR3 bases are TGCAGTGCTAGAGATACAGGGTTGGGCACAGATACGCAGTATTTT.

The J gene is TRBJ2-7, the V gene TRBV12-5; 7 bases are shared with TRBD2. The germline V gene has CDR1 LGHNT and CDR2 FRNRAP. The V and J ends lost 6 bases and 4 bases, in that order; junction bases with no gene match: 9. The CDR3 length is 14 residues. The CDR3 reads CASGLNGGSYEQYF. CDR3 nucleotide sequence: TGTGCTAGTGGCCTAAACGGGGGGTCTTACGAGCAGTACTTC. The entire variable domain, with the rest obtained from reference TRBV12-5 and TRBJ2-7, is as follows: DARVTQTPRHKVTEMGQEVTMRCQPILGHNTVFWYRQTMMQGLELLAYFRNRAPLDDSGMPKDRFSAEMPDATLATLKIQPSEPRDSAVYFCASGLNGGSYEQYFGPGTRLTVT.

This clonotype was recorded a few times. The J gene is TRBJ2-3, the V gene TRBV2, with D unclear. The germline V gene encodes CDR1 SNHLY and CDR2 FYNNEI. The V end lost 8 bases, the J end lost 2 bases, and 14 bases lay between the germline ends. The CDR3 is 14 amino acids. CDR3 in amino acids: CASVKGRYTDTQYF. The CDR3 DNA reads as TGTGCCAGCGTTAAGGGCCGGTACACAGATACGCAGTATTTT. The whole variable domain, filled in from reference TRBV2 and TRBJ2-3, reads EPEVTQTPSHQVTQMGQEVILRCVPISNHLYFYWYRQILGQKVEFLVSFYNNEISEKSEIFDDQFSVERPDGSNFTLKIRSTKLEDSAMYFCASVKGRYTDTQYFGPGTRLTVL.